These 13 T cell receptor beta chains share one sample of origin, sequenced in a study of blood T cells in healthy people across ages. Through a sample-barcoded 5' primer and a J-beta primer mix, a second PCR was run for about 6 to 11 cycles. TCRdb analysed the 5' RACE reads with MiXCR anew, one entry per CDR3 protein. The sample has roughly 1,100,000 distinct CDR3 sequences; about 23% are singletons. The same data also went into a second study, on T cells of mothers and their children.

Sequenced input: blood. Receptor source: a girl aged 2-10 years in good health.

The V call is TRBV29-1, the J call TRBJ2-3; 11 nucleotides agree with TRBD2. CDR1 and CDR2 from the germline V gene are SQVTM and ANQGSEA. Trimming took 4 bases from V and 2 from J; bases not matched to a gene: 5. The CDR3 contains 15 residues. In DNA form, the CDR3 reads TGCAGCGTTGTTAGCGGGGGGGGTACCACAGATACGCAGTATTTT. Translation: CSVVSGGGTTDTQYF.

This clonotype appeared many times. The CDR3: CASSLGAEAFF. For the CDR3, the DNA is TGTGCCAGCAGTTTAGGGGCTGAAGCTTTCTTT. This rearrangement joins TRBV27 to TRBJ1-1, with unresolved D. Trimming shortened V by 2 bases and J by 6 bases, and 4 bases separated the two germline ends. The CDR3 runs to 11 residues. The V gene's germline CDR1 is MNHEY and CDR2 SMNVEV (reference sequence).

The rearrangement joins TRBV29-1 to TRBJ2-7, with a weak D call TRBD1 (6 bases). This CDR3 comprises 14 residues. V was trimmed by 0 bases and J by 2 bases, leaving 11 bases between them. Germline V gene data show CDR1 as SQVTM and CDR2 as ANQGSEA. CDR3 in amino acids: CSVEEEGVPYEQYF. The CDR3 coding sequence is TGCAGCGTTGAAGAAGAGGGGGTCCCCTACGAGCAGTACTTC.

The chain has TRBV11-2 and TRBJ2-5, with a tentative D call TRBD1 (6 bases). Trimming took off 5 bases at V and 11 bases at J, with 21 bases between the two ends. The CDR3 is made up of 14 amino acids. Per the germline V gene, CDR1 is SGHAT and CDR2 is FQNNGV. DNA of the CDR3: TGTGCCAGCAGCGTCACCACAGGGTTCCGAGAGCAGTACTTC. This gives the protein CASSVTTGFREQYF.

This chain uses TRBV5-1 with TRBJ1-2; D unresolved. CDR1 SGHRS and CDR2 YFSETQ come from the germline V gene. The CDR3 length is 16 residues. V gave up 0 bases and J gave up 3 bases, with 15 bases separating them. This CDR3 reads CASSLVGILEDYGYTF. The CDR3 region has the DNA TGCGCCAGCAGCTTGGTTGGGATCCTGGAGGACTATGGCTACACCTTC.

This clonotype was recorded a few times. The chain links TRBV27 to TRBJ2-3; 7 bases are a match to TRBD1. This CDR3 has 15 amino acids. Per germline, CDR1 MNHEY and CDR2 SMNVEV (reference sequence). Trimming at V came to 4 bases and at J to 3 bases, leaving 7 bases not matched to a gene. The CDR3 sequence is CASSSWGQTTDTQYF. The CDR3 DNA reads TGTGCCAGCAGTTCCTGGGGACAGACAACAGATACGCAGTATTTT.

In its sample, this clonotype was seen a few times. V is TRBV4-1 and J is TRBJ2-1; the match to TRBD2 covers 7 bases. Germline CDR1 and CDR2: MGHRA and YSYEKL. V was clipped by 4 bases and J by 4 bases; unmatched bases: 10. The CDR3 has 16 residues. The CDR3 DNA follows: TGCGCCAGCAGCCCAGTCCCTGGGGAGGGATACAATGAGCAGTTCTTC. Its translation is CASSPVPGEGYNEQFF.

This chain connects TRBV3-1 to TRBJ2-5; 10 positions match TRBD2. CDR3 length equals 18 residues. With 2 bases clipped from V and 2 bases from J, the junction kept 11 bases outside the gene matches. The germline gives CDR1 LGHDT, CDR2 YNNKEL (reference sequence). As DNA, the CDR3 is TGTGCCAGCAGCCAAATTGTCCTAGCGGGAGCAGGTCAAGAGACCCAGTACTTC. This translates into CASSQIVLAGAGQETQYF.

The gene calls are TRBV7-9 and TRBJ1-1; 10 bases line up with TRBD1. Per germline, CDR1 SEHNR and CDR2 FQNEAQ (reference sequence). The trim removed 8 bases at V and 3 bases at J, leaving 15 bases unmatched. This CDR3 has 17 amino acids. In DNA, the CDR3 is TGTGCCAGCGGGCATTTGGGACAGGGGATTCATCACACTGAAGCTTTCTTT. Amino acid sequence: CASGHLGQGIHHTEAFF.

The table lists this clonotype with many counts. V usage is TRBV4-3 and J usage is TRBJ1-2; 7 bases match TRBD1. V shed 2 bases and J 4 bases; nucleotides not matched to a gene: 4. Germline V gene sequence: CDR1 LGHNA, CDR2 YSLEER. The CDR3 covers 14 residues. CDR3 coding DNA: TGCGCCAGCAGCCAAATGACAGGGCGCTATGGCTACACCTTC. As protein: CASSQMTGRYGYTF.

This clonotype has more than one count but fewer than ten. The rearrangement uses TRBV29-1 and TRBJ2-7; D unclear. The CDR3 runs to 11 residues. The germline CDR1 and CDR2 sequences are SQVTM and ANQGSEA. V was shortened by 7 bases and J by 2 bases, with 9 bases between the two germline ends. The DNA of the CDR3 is TGCAGCGCCGATGGGGCCTACGAGCAGTACTTC. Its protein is CSADGAYEQYF.

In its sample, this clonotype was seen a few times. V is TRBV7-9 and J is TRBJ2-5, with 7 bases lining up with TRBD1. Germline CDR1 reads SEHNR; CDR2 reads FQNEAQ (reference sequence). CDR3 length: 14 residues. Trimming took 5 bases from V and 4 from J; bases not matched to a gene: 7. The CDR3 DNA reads TGTGCCAGCAGCCCACGGGACAGTCGAGAGACCCAGTACTTC. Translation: CASSPRDSRETQYF.

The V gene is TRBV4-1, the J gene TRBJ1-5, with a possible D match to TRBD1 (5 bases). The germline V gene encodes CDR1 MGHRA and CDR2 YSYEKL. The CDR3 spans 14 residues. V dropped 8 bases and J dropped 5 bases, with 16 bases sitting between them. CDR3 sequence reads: CASSKGTGDQPQHF. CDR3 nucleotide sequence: TGCGCCAGCTCAAAAGGGACGGGAGATCAGCCCCAGCATTTT.